This entry lists 6 T cell receptor beta chains sequenced from one sample in a study of T cell responses to AZD1222 COVID-19 vaccine. Only in-frame clones appear in the TCRdb table, and some are missing; sequencing was by immunoSEQ multiplex PCR. The sample lists under 200,000 clones, about nine tenths occurring once. Material: peripheral blood, obtained on day 0 of AZD1222 vaccination. All receptors come from an adult in good health.

J is TRBJ2-1 and V is TRBV7-8, with 12 bases identical to TRBD2. The germline V gene encodes CDR1 SGHVS and CDR2 FQNEAQ. The CDR3 consists of 17 residues. With 7 bases clipped from V and 9 bases from J, the junction kept 16 bases outside the gene matches. The DNA for the CDR3 is TGTGCCAGCAACCCGTGGACTAGCGGGGCCTCCCAATCTGAGCAGTTCTTC. This gives the protein CASNPWTSGASQSEQFF. The full variable domain, completed using reference TRBV7-8 and TRBJ2-1, is GAGVSQSPRYKVAKRGQDVALRCDPISGHVSLFWYQQALGQGPEFLTYFQNEAQLDKSGLPSDRFFAERPEGSVSTLKIQRTQQEDSAVYLCASNPWTSGASQSEQFFGPGTRLTVL.

The chain joins TRBV6-5 to TRBJ1-1; D gene unclear. This CDR3 has 15 amino acids. Trimming left V 7 bases short and J 1 base short, with 16 bases between. Germline lookup yields CDR1 MNHEY and CDR2 SVGAGI. This CDR3 is CASKATNRQNTEAFF. CDR3 DNA sequence: TGTGCCAGCAAGGCCACCAACAGACAGAACACTGAAGCTTTCTTT.

The DNA for the CDR3 is TGTGCCAGCAGTTTGTTGGACAGGGTGTACGAGCAGTACTTC. Translation gives CASSLLDRVYEQYF. The genes are TRBV28 and TRBJ2-7; 8 bases are a match to TRBD1. The CDR3 contains 14 residues. Germline loops: CDR1 MDHEN, CDR2 SYDVKM. J was trimmed by 4 bases and V by 3 bases; bases with no gene match: 5.

In nucleotides, the CDR3 is TGTGCCAGCAGTCCTATGGGGGGCCGCCGTGAGACCCAGTACTTC. Translation gives CASSPMGGRRETQYF. The rearrangement uses TRBV27 and TRBJ2-5, with D possibly being TRBD1 or TRBD2 (6 bases each). The V end lost 5 bases, the J end lost 5 bases, and 18 bases lay between the germline ends. This CDR3 is 15 amino acids long. The germline CDR1 and CDR2 sequences are MNHEY and SMNVEV (reference sequence).

This clone was recorded a few times. The chain joins TRBV3-1 (or the pseudogene TRBV3-2) to TRBJ1-4; 7 nucleotides align to TRBD1. The V gene end was trimmed by 4 bases and the J gene end by 3 bases; junction bases not matched to a gene: 5. The germline V gene encodes CDR1 LGHDT and CDR2 YNNKEL (reference sequence). The CDR3 covers 15 residues. The CDR3 DNA reads as TGTGCCAGCAGCCTCGAGGGGGCGGCTAATGAAAAACTGTTTTTT. The encoded protein is CASSLEGAANEKLFF.

As to this clone: The junction and the germline gene differ at one end; a read error may be behind it. This rearrangement joins TRBV6-1 to TRBJ1-2, with D possibly being TRBD1 (6 bases). CDR1 is MNHNS and CDR2 is SASEGT in the germline V gene. CDR3 size: 16 residues. CDR3 protein: CTSSETWARTAYGYTF. In DNA, the CDR3 is TGTACCAGCAGTGAAACCTGGGCCCGGACAGCCTATGGCTACACCTTC.